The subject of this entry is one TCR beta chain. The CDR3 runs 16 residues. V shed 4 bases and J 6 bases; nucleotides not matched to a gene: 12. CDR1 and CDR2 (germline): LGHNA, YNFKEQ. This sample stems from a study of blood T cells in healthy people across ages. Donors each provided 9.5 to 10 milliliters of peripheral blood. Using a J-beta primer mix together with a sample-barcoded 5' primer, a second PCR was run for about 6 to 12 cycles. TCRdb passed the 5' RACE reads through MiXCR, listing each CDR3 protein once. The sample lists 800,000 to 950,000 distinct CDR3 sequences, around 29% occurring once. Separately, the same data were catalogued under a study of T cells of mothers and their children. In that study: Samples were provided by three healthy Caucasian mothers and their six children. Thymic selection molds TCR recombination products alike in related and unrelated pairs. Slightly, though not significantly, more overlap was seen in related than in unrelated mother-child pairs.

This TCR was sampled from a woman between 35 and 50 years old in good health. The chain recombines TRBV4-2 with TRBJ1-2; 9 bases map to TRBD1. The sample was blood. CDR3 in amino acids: CASSLGTGQEFNGYTF. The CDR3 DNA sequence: TGTGCCAGCAGCCTCGGGACAGGGCAGGAATTCAATGGCTACACCTTC.